The T cell receptor beta chain under discussion was sequenced for a study of cytomegalovirus exposure and HLA in healthy donors. Measured with immunoSEQ multiplex PCR; TCRdb has only the in-frame clones, and not every one. The repertoire holds fewer than 120,000 clones, over 75% seen once, with around 1.4% in the top ten. Study findings and constraints: Generally TCR sequences proved uncommon, though certain public TCRs appeared in numerous donors.

With regard to this clone: Its antigen is still unknown.

Germline values: CDR1 SGHNT, CDR2 YYREEE (reference sequence). The V gene end was trimmed by 0 bases and the J gene end by 2 bases; junction bases not matched to a gene: 18. This CDR3 contains 20 residues. Sequenced: PBMCs. The chain links TRBV5-4 to TRBJ1-2, with TRBD1 identical over 8 bases. The TCR sequence derives from a woman under 40 in good health and CMV-seropositive. In DNA form, the CDR3 reads TGTGCCAGCAGCTTGGGCCCGGGACCCGCAAGGGACAGGAAGAACTATGGCTACACCTTC. It translates to CASSLGPGPARDRKNYGYTF.